These 21 T cell receptor beta chains originate from one sample sequenced in a study of beta chain features in type 1 diabetes. The study, taken as a whole, reports: When Type 1 diabetes patients were examined, their TCRB CDR3s proved moderately but significantly shorter in all four CD4+ subsets.

Antigen specificity for these receptors is unknown. Reverse transcription of all isolated RNA meant that expressed TCRB transcripts were sequenced. Clones were read by immunoSEQ multiplex PCR, and TCRdb kept only the in-frame ones, dropping some. In the table there are 53,000 or so clones, 55% to 70% of which are singletons. The source material was stem cell memory CD4+ T cells from blood. Source of these receptors: a woman aged 25 to 39 with type 1 diabetes.

The CDR3 reads CAWRHSGRSLSGELFF. The CDR3 coding sequence is TGTGCCTGGAGGCACAGTGGGCGAAGCCTGTCCGGGGAGCTGTTTTTT. The rearrangement joins TRBV30 to TRBJ2-2; the D is unclear. Germline CDR1 GTSNPN, CDR2 SVGIG (reference sequence). CDR3 length equals 16 residues. V was trimmed by 3 bases and J by 6 bases, leaving 20 bases between them.

In regard to this clone: Other DNA sequences of this sample code for an identical CDR3. The chain has TRBV7-2 and TRBJ2-7; weak D call: TRBD1 (6 bases). The CDR3 runs to 13 residues. Trimming shortened V by 5 bases and J by 4 bases, and 12 bases separated the two germline ends. Germline CDR1 is SGHTA and CDR2 is FQGNSA. CDR3 sequence (DNA): TGTGCCAGCAGCCCCAGGGGATCTTACGAGCAGTACTTC. It translates to CASSPRGSYEQYF.

The chain links TRBV23-1 to TRBJ2-1; TRBD2 agrees at 7 bases. TRBV23-1 is an ORF, and what it does is uncertain. J gave up 5 bases and V 4 bases, and 8 bases lay outside the gene matches. This CDR3 has 15 residues. CDR3 amino acids: CASSPCKRDNNEQFF. CDR3 in DNA: TGCGCCAGCAGTCCGTGTAAGCGGGATAACAATGAGCAGTTCTTC.

J is TRBJ1-1 and V is TRBV18, with D unclear. Trimming took off 0 bases at V and 11 bases at J, with 19 bases between the two ends. Germline CDR1 reads KGHSH; CDR2 reads LQKENI. CDR3 length: 15 residues. DNA of the CDR3: TGTGCCAGCTCACCACCCAGTAGCACCCCTTATAGTGCTTTCTTT. Its translation is CASSPPSSTPYSAFF.

The chain links TRBV4-1 to TRBJ1-5, with D unresolved. V was trimmed by 2 bases and J by 5 bases, leaving 4 bases between them. The CDR3 spans 12 residues. Germline V gene data show CDR1 as MGHRA and CDR2 as YSYEKL. The CDR3 DNA sequence: TGCGCCAGCAGCCAATCGGATCAGCCCCAGCATTTT. Translating gives CASSQSDQPQHF.

The rearrangement links TRBV2 to TRBJ2-7, with 8 bases identical to TRBD1. The V gene's germline CDR1 is SNHLY and CDR2 FYNNEI. CDR3 length: 13 amino acids. With 6 bases clipped from V and 4 bases from J, the junction kept 5 bases outside the gene matches. CDR3 amino acids: CASRGQVGYEQYF. The CDR3 DNA reads as TGTGCCAGCAGGGGACAGGTTGGGTACGAGCAGTACTTC.

The V call is TRBV10-3, the J call TRBJ2-7; 11 bases match TRBD2. The CDR3 contains 14 residues. Trimming took 7 bases from V and 4 from J; bases not matched to a gene: 6. CDR1 and CDR2 from the germline V gene are ENHRY and SYGVKD. The CDR3 is CAIKPGLADYEQYF. As DNA, the CDR3 is TGTGCCATCAAGCCGGGACTAGCGGATTACGAGCAGTACTTC.

The chain joins TRBV19 to TRBJ2-5; 8 bases line up with TRBD2. Trimming cost V 7 bases and J 4 bases; bases outside gene matches: 14. Germline CDR1 LNHDA, CDR2 SQIVND (reference sequence). The CDR3 length is 16 residues. CDR3 loop: CASTPNSGRWGETQYF. In DNA form, the CDR3 reads TGTGCCAGTACCCCCAACAGCGGGAGATGGGGAGAGACCCAGTACTTC.

The V and J genes are TRBV18 and TRBJ2-3, with 9 bases that match TRBD1. V shed 5 bases and J 5 bases; nucleotides not matched to a gene: 5. This CDR3 is built from 14 residues. CDR1 KGHSH and CDR2 LQKENI come from the germline V gene. CDR3 nucleotides: TGTGCCAGCTCATCTACAGGGGGCGTAGATACGCAGTATTTT. Its protein product is CASSSTGGVDTQYF.

This clone appeared a single time. This chain links TRBV13 with TRBJ1-1; D perhaps matches TRBD1 (6 bases). This CDR3 is built from 14 residues. Germline CDR1 PRHDT, CDR2 FYEKMQ (reference sequence). V was cut by 5 bases and J by 3 bases, with 13 bases left in between. CDR3 residues: CASSQTGRDTEAFF. The CDR3 nucleotides read TGTGCCAGCAGCCAGACAGGTAGGGACACTGAAGCTTTCTTT.

The chain recombines TRBV5-4 with TRBJ2-1, with TRBD2 matching over 14 bases. Germline V gene lookup returns CDR1 SGHNT and CDR2 YYREEE (reference sequence). The J segment lost 6 bases and the V segment lost 4 bases, leaving 6 bases of the junction unmatched. The CDR3 is made up of 16 amino acids. The CDR3 DNA reads as TGTGCCAGCAGCCCTGGGACTAGCGGGAGACGCAATGAGCAGTTCTTC. It is translated as CASSPGTSGRRNEQFF. The whole variable domain, remainder taken from reference TRBV5-4 and TRBJ2-1, is ETGVTQSPTHLIKTRGQQVTLRCSSQSGHNTVSWYQQALGQGPQFIFQYYREEENGRGNFPPRFSGLQFPNYSSELNVNALELDDSALYLCASSPGTSGRRNEQFFGPGTRLTVL.

The genes are TRBV9 and TRBJ2-2, with TRBD2 matching over 10 bases. This CDR3 spans 17 amino acids. The ends lost 0 bases at V and 4 bases at J; junction bases unmatched: 6. CDR1 and CDR2 from the germline V gene are SGDLS and YYNGEE. The CDR3 sequence: CASSVALAGAGTGELFF. The CDR3 nucleotides read TGTGCCAGCAGCGTAGCCCTAGCGGGAGCGGGCACCGGGGAGCTGTTTTTT.

V usage is TRBV29-1 and J usage is TRBJ2-7; D is undetermined. There are 12 residues in the CDR3. Germline loops: CDR1 SQVTM, CDR2 ANQGSEA. V lost 4 bases and J 1 base, leaving 8 bases between the germline ends. Here the CDR3 DNA reads TGCAGCGTTGCAGGCCAATCCTACGAGCAGTACTTC. Its translation: CSVAGQSYEQYF.

V gene TRBV7-3 combines with J gene TRBJ2-3, with D possibly being TRBD1 (5 bases). The CDR3 sequence is 15 residues long. Trimming stripped 0 bases from V and 1 base from J, with 8 bases between. The germline gives CDR1 SGHTA, CDR2 FQGTGA. The CDR3 region has the DNA TGTGCCAGCAGCTTAACAGGGGATGGCACAGATACGCAGTATTTT. It translates to CASSLTGDGTDTQYF.

The chain uses TRBV13 and TRBJ2-4; a possible D gene is TRBD1 (6 bases). This CDR3 comprises 15 residues. Germline CDR1 PRHDT, CDR2 FYEKMQ (reference sequence). Trimming took 5 bases from V and 0 from J, leaving 11 bases between them. This chain's CDR3 is CASSLHREAKNIQYF. CDR3 DNA sequence: TGTGCCAGCAGCCTTCACAGGGAAGCCAAAAACATTCAGTACTTC.

The J gene is TRBJ1-2, the V gene TRBV28; the D gene is possibly TRBD1 (5 bases). Germline CDR1 reads MDHEN; CDR2 reads SYDVKM. The CDR3 consists of 18 residues. V dropped 6 bases and J dropped 4 bases, with 27 bases sitting between them. CDR3 bases: TGTGCCAGCAGATCCGGGGGGGAAACGGGGACGCGGGGCTATGGCTACACCTTC. Its protein product is CASRSGGETGTRGYGYTF.

This clone was counted only a few times. The V gene is TRBV7-2, the J gene TRBJ2-1; 15 bases are a match to TRBD2. The V gene's germline CDR1 is SGHTA and CDR2 FQGNSA. V dropped 5 bases and J dropped 7; count of bases not matched to a gene: 15. The CDR3 extends over 19 amino acids. CDR3 region: CASSPGTSGRTLSQNEQFF. The DNA of the CDR3 is TGTGCCAGCAGCCCCGGGACTAGCGGGAGGACCCTCTCACAAAATGAGCAGTTCTTC.

The V call is TRBV5-1, the J call TRBJ2-2; possibly TRBD1 for D (5 bases). The germline V gene has CDR1 SGHRS and CDR2 YFSETQ. Trimming took 4 bases from V and 4 from J, leaving 11 bases between them. CDR3 length: 14 residues. The CDR3 DNA sequence: TGCGCCAGCAGCGCCCGGACAATCACCGGGGAGCTGTTTTTT. It codes for CASSARTITGELFF.

The genes are TRBV4-1 and TRBJ2-2; 10 bases fit TRBD1. The germline V gene encodes CDR1 MGHRA and CDR2 YSYEKL. V shed 2 bases and J 7 bases; nucleotides not matched to a gene: 7. The CDR3 contains 16 residues. The CDR3 here is CASSQRGQGLGGELFF. CDR3 bases: TGCGCCAGCAGCCAAAGGGGACAGGGGCTCGGCGGGGAGCTGTTTTTT.

This chain joins TRBV15 and TRBJ1-2; 7 bases map to TRBD1. The CDR3 spans 14 residues. Trimming at V came to 8 bases and at J to 4 bases, leaving 10 bases not matched to a gene. Looked up from germline, CDR1 is LNHNV and CDR2 is YYDKDF (reference sequence). The CDR3 protein is CATSYPGTAYGYTF. The CDR3, as DNA: TGTGCCACCTCCTATCCCGGGACAGCCTATGGCTACACCTTC.

This clone was recorded a few times. V and J are TRBV10-3 and TRBJ2-3, with D possibly being TRBD1 (6 bases). CDR3 length: 14 amino acids. The germline gives CDR1 ENHRY, CDR2 SYGVKD. With 6 bases removed from V and 2 bases from J, the gap between germline ends came to 12 bases. The DNA for the CDR3 is TGTGCCATCAGGGTGGACAGACACACAGATACGCAGTATTTT. Translation gives CAIRVDRHTDTQYF.